These 26 T cell receptor beta chains came from one sample sequenced in a study of OX40 agonist ivuxolimab in advanced cancers. Sequenced by immunoSEQ multiplex PCR; TCRdb stores in-frame clones only, minus some. The data hold under 15,000 clones, with around 83% observed a single time. The sample consisted of CD4+ or CD8+ T cells sorted from blood, taken in a trial of the OX40 agonist ivuxolimab. All receptors derive from an adult with an advanced solid tumor such as melanoma, head and neck, liver or kidney cancer.

Here the CDR3 DNA reads TGTGCCAGCAGCCGTGGCGGGGGCGATGAGCAGTTCTTC. This codes for CASSRGGGDEQFF. This chain connects TRBV7-9 to TRBJ2-1, with D possibly matching TRBD2 (7 bases). The V end was cut by 5 bases, the J end by 8 bases, with 13 bases between. The CDR3 consists of 13 residues. The germline CDR1 and CDR2 sequences are SEHNR and FQNEAQ (reference sequence). The full variable domain, rest sourced from reference TRBV7-9 and TRBJ2-1, is DTGVSQNPRHKITKRGQNVTFRCDPISEHNRLYWYRQTLGQGPEFLTYFQNEAQLEKSRLLSDRFSAERPKGSFSTLEIQRTEQGDSAMYLCASSRGGGDEQFFGPGTRLTVL.

The sample holds a few counts of this clone. V usage is TRBV28 and J usage is TRBJ1-1, with TRBD1 as a possible D gene (5 bases). Trimming removed 3 bases at V and 0 bases at J, with 8 bases between. The length of the CDR3 is 14 residues. Looked up from germline, CDR1 is MDHEN and CDR2 is SYDVKM. CDR3 bases: TGTGCCAGCAGTTTCGGGGACTTGAACACTGAAGCTTTCTTT. Its translation: CASSFGDLNTEAFF.

This clone turned up a few times. CDR3 nucleotide sequence: TGTGCCAGCAGCCCGGACGACAGGGACAATGAGCAGTTCTTC. Amino acid sequence: CASSPDDRDNEQFF. The V and J genes are TRBV5-4 and TRBJ2-1, with 7 bases that match TRBD1. CDR3 size: 14 residues. From germline, CDR1 is SGHNT and CDR2 YYREEE (reference sequence). The trim removed 4 bases at V and 5 bases at J, leaving 6 bases unmatched. Using reference TRBV5-4 and TRBJ2-1 for the parts outside the CDR3, the full variable domain is ETGVTQSPTHLIKTRGQQVTLRCSSQSGHNTVSWYQQALGQGPQFIFQYYREEENGRGNFPPRFSGLQFPNYSSELNVNALELDDSALYLCASSPDDRDNEQFFGPGTRLTVL.

The chain employs TRBV27 and TRBJ1-2, with D uncertain. The germline V and J ends were trimmed by 3 bases and 0 bases, with 8 bases remaining between them. Germline V gene lookup returns CDR1 MNHEY and CDR2 SMNVEV (reference sequence). The CDR3 has 14 amino acids. CDR3 sequence: CASSFLSSNYGYTF. CDR3 nucleotides: TGTGCCAGCAGTTTTTTAAGCTCTAACTATGGCTACACCTTC.

The chain carries TRBV15 and TRBJ2-7; TRBD1 agrees at 7 bases. The CDR3 length is 15 residues. CDR1 and CDR2 from the germline V gene are LNHNV and YYDKDF (reference sequence). V lost 3 bases and J lost 0; bases outside the gene matches: 5. CDR3 nucleotides: TGTGCCACCAGCAGGGGCAGGGGGAGCTCCTACGAGCAGTACTTC. This sequence encodes CATSRGRGSSYEQYF.

This clone turned up a few times. The genes are TRBV7-6 and TRBJ2-5; TRBD2 agrees at 9 bases. V was clipped by 1 base and J by 2 bases; unmatched bases: 8. CDR3 length: 17 amino acids. CDR1 is SGHVS, CDR2 FNYEAQ, per germline. The CDR3 loop is CASSLGLSGGPQETQYF. The DNA of the CDR3 is TGTGCCAGCAGCTTAGGTCTTAGCGGGGGACCTCAAGAGACCCAGTACTTC.

The chain has TRBV28 and TRBJ2-1; 7 nucleotides agree with TRBD2. Germline V gives CDR1 MDHEN, CDR2 SYDVKM. The trim removed 2 bases at V and 8 bases at J, leaving 9 bases unmatched. This CDR3 contains 15 residues. The CDR3 sequence is CASSLNTGGRYEQFF. CDR3 sequence (DNA): TGTGCCAGCAGTTTAAACACGGGAGGAAGGTATGAGCAGTTCTTC.

Only one count was recorded for this clone. V is TRBV4-1 and J is TRBJ2-2; TRBD1 might be the D (5 bases). This CDR3 has 15 residues. Trimming left V 1 base short and J 2 bases short, with 8 bases between. CDR1 is MGHRA and CDR2 is YSYEKL in the germline V gene. The CDR3 DNA reads as TGCGCCAGCAGCCAAGTAGGGGCCAACACCGGGGAGCTGTTTTTT. It encodes CASSQVGANTGELFF.

This clone was seen more than once but under ten times. The chain uses TRBV6-6 and TRBJ2-1, with D perhaps TRBD2 (5 bases). The CDR3 runs 13 residues. Trimming shortened V by 5 bases and J by 9 bases, and 14 bases separated the two germline ends. The V gene's germline CDR1 is MNHNY and CDR2 SVGAGI (reference sequence). For the CDR3, the DNA is TGTGCCAGCAGTCTCGGCAAGGCGGGTGAGCAGTTCTTC. Its translation is CASSLGKAGEQFF.

The chain carries TRBV5-4 and TRBJ1-6; TRBD1 might be the D (6 bases). From germline, CDR1 is SGHNT and CDR2 YYREEE (reference sequence). CDR3 length equals 15 residues. Trimming cost V 0 bases and J 6 bases, with 10 bases left between them. The DNA of the CDR3 is TGTGCCAGCAGCTTGGCCGGACAGCTTAATTCACCCCTCCACTTT. It codes for CASSLAGQLNSPLHF.

This chain uses TRBV4-3 with TRBJ2-1; 15 positions agree with TRBD2. The CDR3 runs to 19 residues. Germline CDR1 LGHNA, CDR2 YSLEER. V gave up 0 bases and J gave up 3 bases; unmatched junction bases: 6. Written as DNA, the CDR3 is TGCGCCAGCAGCCAAGAAGCGGGACTAGCGGGGGGCCTCTACAATGAGCAGTTCTTC. This gives the protein CASSQEAGLAGGLYNEQFF.

CDR3 region: CVLRGPSDEAFF. CDR3 nucleotides: TGTGTCTTGAGGGGACCGTCGGATGAAGCTTTCTTT. The chain combines TRBV19 with TRBJ1-1; D might be TRBD1 (5 bases). Per the germline V gene, CDR1 is LNHDA and CDR2 is SQIVND (reference sequence). The CDR3 is made up of 12 amino acids.

V is TRBV6-1 and J is TRBJ2-2; TRBD1 matches at 10 bases. V lost 4 bases, J lost 7 bases, and 9 bases stayed unmatched. This CDR3 comprises 16 residues. The germline V gene encodes CDR1 MNHNS and CDR2 SASEGT. The CDR3 region is CASSGRTGGFLGELFF. The CDR3 nucleotides are TGTGCCAGCAGTGGTCGGACAGGGGGATTCCTCGGGGAGCTGTTTTTT.

V gene TRBV2 combines with J gene TRBJ1-2, with D hard to call. The CDR3 covers 14 residues. Germline V lookup: CDR1 SNHLY, CDR2 FYNNEI. Trimming pared 0 bases from V and 4 bases from J, leaving 9 bases between. The CDR3, as DNA: TGTGCCAGCAGTGAAGCGCTTCGGGGCTATGGCTACACCTTC. Amino acid sequence: CASSEALRGYGYTF.

CDR3 nucleotides: TGTGCCACCAGCAGGGGTTTCGGCTCGGATACGCAGTATTTT. Protein: CATSRGFGSDTQYF. The chain employs TRBV15 and TRBJ2-3; no definite D call. V lost 3 bases to trimming and J lost 6 bases, with 13 bases between them. This CDR3 region has 14 residues. Germline V gene lookup returns CDR1 LNHNV and CDR2 YYDKDF (reference sequence).

This clone was seen a single time. V usage is TRBV7-2 and J usage is TRBJ2-1; possible D gene TRBD2, 7 bases. CDR3 size: 15 residues. The germline gives CDR1 SGHTA, CDR2 FQGNSA. V was trimmed by 7 bases and J by 9 bases, leaving 22 bases between them. CDR3 sequence (DNA): TGTGCCAGCAACCCAACCGGACTAGGGGGTGTTGAGCAGTTCTTC. Translating gives CASNPTGLGGVEQFF. Full variable domain (remainder filled in from reference TRBV7-2 and TRBJ2-1): GAGVSQSPSNKVTEKGKDVELRCDPISGHTALYWYRQSLGQGLEFLIYFQGNSAPDKSGLPSDRFSAERTGGSVSTLTIQRTQQEDSAVYLCASNPTGLGGVEQFFGPGTRLTVL.

This clone was counted once. This chain links TRBV7-8 with TRBJ2-3, with D hard to call. The V and J ends lost 0 bases and 6 bases respectively, with 10 bases between them. This CDR3 region has 14 residues. CDR1 and CDR2 from the germline V gene are SGHVS and FQNEAQ. DNA of the CDR3: TGTGCCAGCAGCTTAGCGGGAAGTTGGGATACGCAGTATTTT. This codes for CASSLAGSWDTQYF.

The genes are TRBV6-1 and TRBJ2-7; 9 bases line up with TRBD1. Losses at the gene ends were 2 bases for V and 4 bases for J; bases not matched to a gene: 9. The CDR3 covers 16 residues. Germline CDR1 and CDR2: MNHNS and SASEGT. The CDR3 loop reads CASSEWAGQGPYEQYF. The CDR3 nucleotides read TGTGCCAGCAGTGAATGGGCGGGACAGGGTCCGTACGAGCAGTACTTC.

This chain joins TRBV2 and TRBJ2-3, with 7 bases lining up with TRBD2. Germline V gives CDR1 SNHLY, CDR2 FYNNEI. This CDR3 is 13 amino acids long. V was pared by 7 bases and J by 2 bases, with 3 bases of the junction left unmatched. Here the CDR3 reads CASNGGNTDTQYF. The CDR3 nucleotides read TGTGCCAGCAACGGGGGGAACACAGATACGCAGTATTTT.

The chain employs TRBV30 and TRBJ2-2, with D perhaps TRBD2 (5 bases). Trimming stripped 2 bases from V and 3 bases from J, with 10 bases between. Germline values: CDR1 GTSNPN, CDR2 SVGIG (reference sequence). The CDR3 consists of 14 residues. The CDR3 loop reads CAWSWLGDTGELFF. CDR3 DNA: TGTGCCTGGAGTTGGCTGGGAGACACCGGGGAGCTGTTTTTT.

This clone was counted a single time. V is TRBV9 and J is TRBJ2-3, with D possibly being TRBD2 (7 bases). Trimming pared 2 bases from V and 14 bases from J, leaving 15 bases between. The germline gives CDR1 SGDLS, CDR2 YYNGEE. This CDR3 has 12 residues. CDR3 in amino acids: CASSVGGGLLYF. The CDR3 DNA follows: TGTGCCAGCAGCGTGGGCGGGGGCCTTCTGTATTTT.

This clone was seen only once. The chain has TRBV27 and TRBJ1-5; the D gene is possibly TRBD1 (6 bases). V lost 5 bases to trimming and J lost 5 bases, with 16 bases between them. This CDR3 has 15 amino acids. Germline values: CDR1 MNHEY, CDR2 SMNVEV (reference sequence). This CDR3 reads CASSPGTEGDQPQHF. The CDR3 nucleotides are TGTGCCAGCAGTCCCGGGACGGAGGGGGATCAGCCCCAGCATTTT.

This sequence joins TRBV19 and TRBJ1-2; perhaps TRBD1 as D (6 bases). Germline CDR1 LNHDA, CDR2 SQIVND (reference sequence). This CDR3 region has 13 residues. The V and J ends lost 7 bases and 2 bases respectively, with 11 bases between them. CDR3 DNA sequence: TGTGCCAGTACCCCCCAGGGGAACTATGGCTACACCTTC. Residues: CASTPQGNYGYTF.

The rearrangement joins TRBV28 to TRBJ1-3, with TRBD1 matching over 7 bases. The CDR3 extends over 16 amino acids. V was pared by 5 bases and J by 4 bases, with 11 bases of the junction left unmatched. Germline V gene lookup returns CDR1 MDHEN and CDR2 SYDVKM. CDR3 residues: CASSPQTGLAGNTIYF. The CDR3 nucleotides are TGTGCCAGCAGTCCCCAGACAGGGTTGGCCGGAAACACCATATATTTT.

This chain uses TRBV4-2 with TRBJ1-3, with TRBD1 matching 8 bases. After removal of 10 bases from V and 4 bases from J, the junction contained 12 bases not matched to a gene. The CDR3 spans 15 residues. Germline V CDR1 and CDR2: LGHNA, YNFKEQ. In nucleotides, the CDR3 is TGTGCCACCTTACGGACAGGGAATCCAGGAAACACCATATATTTT. Translating gives CATLRTGNPGNTIYF.

V usage is TRBV5-1 and J usage is TRBJ2-7; D ambiguous. Germline V gene sequence: CDR1 SGHRS, CDR2 YFSETQ. This CDR3 contains 14 residues. V lost 0 bases to trimming and J lost 0 bases, with 7 bases between them. This CDR3 is CASSLASGSYEQYF. The CDR3, as DNA: TGCGCCAGCAGCTTGGCCAGTGGCTCCTACGAGCAGTACTTC.